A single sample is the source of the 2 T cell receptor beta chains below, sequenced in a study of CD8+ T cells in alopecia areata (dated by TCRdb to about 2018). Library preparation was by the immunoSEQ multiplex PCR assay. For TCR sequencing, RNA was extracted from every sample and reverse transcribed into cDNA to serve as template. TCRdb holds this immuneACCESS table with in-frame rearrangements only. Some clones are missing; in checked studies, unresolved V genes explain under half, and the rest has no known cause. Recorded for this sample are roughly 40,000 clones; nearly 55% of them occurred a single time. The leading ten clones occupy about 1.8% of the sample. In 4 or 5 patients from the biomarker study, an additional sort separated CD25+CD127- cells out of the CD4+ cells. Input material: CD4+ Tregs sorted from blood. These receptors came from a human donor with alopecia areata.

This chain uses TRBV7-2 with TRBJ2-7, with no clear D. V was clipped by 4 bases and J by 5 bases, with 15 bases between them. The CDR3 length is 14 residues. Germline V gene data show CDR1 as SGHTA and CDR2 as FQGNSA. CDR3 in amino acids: CASSSRTPSNEQYF. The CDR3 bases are TGTGCCAGCAGCTCCCGGACCCCCTCAAACGAGCAGTACTTC.

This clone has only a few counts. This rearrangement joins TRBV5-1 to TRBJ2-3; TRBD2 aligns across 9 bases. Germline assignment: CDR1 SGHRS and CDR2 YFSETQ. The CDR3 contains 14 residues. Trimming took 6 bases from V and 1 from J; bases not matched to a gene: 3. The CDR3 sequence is CASTVAGGTDTQYF. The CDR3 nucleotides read TGCGCCAGCACAGTAGCGGGGGGCACAGATACGCAGTATTTT. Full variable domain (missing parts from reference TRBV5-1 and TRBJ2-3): KAGVTQTPRYLIKTRGQQVTLSCSPISGHRSVSWYQQTPGQGLQFLFEYFSETQRNKGNFPGRFSGRQFSNSRSEMNVSTLELGDSALYLCASTVAGGTDTQYFGPGTRLTVL.